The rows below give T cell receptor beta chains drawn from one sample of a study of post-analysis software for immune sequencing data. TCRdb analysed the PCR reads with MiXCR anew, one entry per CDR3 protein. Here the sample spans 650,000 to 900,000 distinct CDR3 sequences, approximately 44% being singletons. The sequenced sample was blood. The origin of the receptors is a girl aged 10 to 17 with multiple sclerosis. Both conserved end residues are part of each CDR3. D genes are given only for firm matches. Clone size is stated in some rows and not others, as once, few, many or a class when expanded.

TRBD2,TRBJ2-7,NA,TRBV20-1,TGCAGTGCTAGAGCTTTGACTAGCGGGAGAAACGAGCAGTACTTC,CSARALTSGRNEQYF
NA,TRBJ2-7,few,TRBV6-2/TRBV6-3,TGTGCCAGCAGTTACGTCCCAGGGCTAGTAATCTACGAGCAGTACTTC,CASSYVPGLVIYEQYF
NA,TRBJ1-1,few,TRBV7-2,TGTGCCAGCAGCTTATCCCGGGGCTACGCTGAAGCTTTCTTT,CASSLSRGYAEAFF
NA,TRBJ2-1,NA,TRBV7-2,TGTGCCAGCAGCTTCCAGCGGAATGAGCAGTTCTTC,CASSFQRNEQFF
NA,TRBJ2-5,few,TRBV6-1,TGTGCCAGCAACCCGCGAGGACAAACGTACCAAGAGACCCAGTACTTC,CASNPRGQTYQETQYF
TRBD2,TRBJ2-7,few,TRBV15,TGTGCCACCAGCCGTCTAGCGGAGACCTACGAGCAGTACTTC,CATSRLAETYEQYF
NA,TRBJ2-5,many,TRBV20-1,TGCAGTGCTAGAGATCTCGAGACCCAGTACTTC,CSARDLETQYF
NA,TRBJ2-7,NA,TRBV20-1,TGCAGTGCTACTTCCCAAAGCTCCTACGAGCAGTACTTC,CSATSQSSYEQYF
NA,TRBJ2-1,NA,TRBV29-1,TGCAGCGTTGAGTGGGCCCCGAGCTCCTACAATGAGCAGTTCTTC,CSVEWAPSSYNEQFF
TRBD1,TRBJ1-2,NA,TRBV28,TGTGCCAGCAGTTCCGGGACAGGTGTTTACTATGGCTACACCTTC,CASSSGTGVYYGYTF
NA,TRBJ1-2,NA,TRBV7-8,TGTGCCAGCAGCTTAAAAGACTGGGGGCGCTACACCTTC,CASSLKDWGRYTF
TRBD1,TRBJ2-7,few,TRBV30,TGTGCCTTGGACAGGTCCTACGAGCAGTACTTC,CALDRSYEQYF
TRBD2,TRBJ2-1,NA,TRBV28,TGTGCCAGCAGTTCCCCCGAGTTAGCGGGTAGGGATGAGCAGTTCTTC,CASSSPELAGRDEQFF
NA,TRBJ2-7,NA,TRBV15,TGTGCCACCAGCAGAGATGAGGGTGGAATCTACGAGCAGTACTTC,CATSRDEGGIYEQYF
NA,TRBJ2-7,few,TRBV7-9,TGTGCCAGCAGCCCTCGCGAGCAGTACTTC,CASSPREQYF
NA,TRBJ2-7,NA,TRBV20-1,TGCAGTGCTAGAGATCCCTGGGGTAGCGATCCCTACGAGCAGTACTTC,CSARDPWGSDPYEQYF
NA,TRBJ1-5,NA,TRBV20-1,TGCAGTGCTAGCACACCCCCGACAGGCCTTAATCAGCCCCAGCATTTT,CSASTPPTGLNQPQHF
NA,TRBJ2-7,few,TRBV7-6,TGTGCCAGCAGCTTTAGCCGGAGCCTTAACTACGAGCAGTACTTC,CASSFSRSLNYEQYF
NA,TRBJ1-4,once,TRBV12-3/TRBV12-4,TGTGCCAGCAGTCCAAGCCTGGGGGACCCCAATCTCGAGGAAAAACTGTTTTTT,CASSPSLGDPNLEEKLFF
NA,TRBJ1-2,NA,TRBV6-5,TGTGCCAGCAGGGGGCTAAGCTATGGCTACACCTTC,CASRGLSYGYTF
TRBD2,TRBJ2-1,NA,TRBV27,TGTGCCAGCTCACCTAGGGGAGGGATACCCTACAATGAGCAGTTCTTC,CASSPRGGIPYNEQFF
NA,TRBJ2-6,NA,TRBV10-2,TGCGCCAGCAGTGAGTTTGTTTCTGGGGCCAACGTCCTGACTTTC,CASSEFVSGANVLTF
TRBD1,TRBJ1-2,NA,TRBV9,TGTGCCAGCAGCGCACAGGGGGCAGATGGCTACACCTTC,CASSAQGADGYTF
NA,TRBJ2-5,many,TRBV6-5,TGTGCCAGCAGTTACTCGGGGACCCAGTACTTC,CASSYSGTQYF